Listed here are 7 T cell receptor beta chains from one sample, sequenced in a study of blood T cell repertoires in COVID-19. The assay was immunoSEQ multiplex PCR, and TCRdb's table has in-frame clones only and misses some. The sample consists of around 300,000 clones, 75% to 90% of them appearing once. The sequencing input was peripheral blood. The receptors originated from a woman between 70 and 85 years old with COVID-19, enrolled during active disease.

CDR3 amino acids: CASMGERGEQYF. As DNA, the CDR3 is TGTGCCAGTATGGGAGAGCGAGGCGAGCAGTACTTC. The chain has TRBV19 and TRBJ2-7; tentatively, D is TRBD2 (5 bases). Germline V lookup: CDR1 LNHDA, CDR2 SQIVND (reference sequence). V was clipped by 7 bases and J by 6 bases, with 13 bases between them. This CDR3 spans 12 amino acids.

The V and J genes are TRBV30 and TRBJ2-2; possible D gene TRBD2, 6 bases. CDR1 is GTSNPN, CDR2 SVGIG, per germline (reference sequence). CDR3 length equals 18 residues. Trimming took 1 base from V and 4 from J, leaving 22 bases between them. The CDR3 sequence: CAWSALYLGRRGTGELFF. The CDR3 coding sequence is TGTGCCTGGAGTGCCTTGTACCTTGGGCGGAGGGGCACCGGGGAGCTGTTTTTT.

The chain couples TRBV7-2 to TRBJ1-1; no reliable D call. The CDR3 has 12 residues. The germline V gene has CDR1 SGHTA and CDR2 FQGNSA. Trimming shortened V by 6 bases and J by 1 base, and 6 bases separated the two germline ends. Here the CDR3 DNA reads TGTGCCAGCAGTCAATGGAACACTGAAGCTTTCTTT. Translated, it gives CASSQWNTEAFF. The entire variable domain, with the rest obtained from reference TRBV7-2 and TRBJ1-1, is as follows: GAGVSQSPSNKVTEKGKDVELRCDPISGHTALYWYRQSLGQGLEFLIYFQGNSAPDKSGLPSDRFSAERTGGSVSTLTIQRTQQEDSAVYLCASSQWNTEAFFGQGTRLTVV.

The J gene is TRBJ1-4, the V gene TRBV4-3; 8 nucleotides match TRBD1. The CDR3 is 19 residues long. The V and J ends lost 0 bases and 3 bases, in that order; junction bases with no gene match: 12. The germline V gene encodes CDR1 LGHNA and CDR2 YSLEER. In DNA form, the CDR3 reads TGCGCCAGCAGCCAAGATTTAGGCAGGGGGCGGTTAGCTAATGAAAAACTGTTTTTT. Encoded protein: CASSQDLGRGRLANEKLFF.

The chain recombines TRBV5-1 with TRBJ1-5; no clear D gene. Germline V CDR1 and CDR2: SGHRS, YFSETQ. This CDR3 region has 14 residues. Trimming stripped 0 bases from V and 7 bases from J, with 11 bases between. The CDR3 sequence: CASSLGGSGQPQHF. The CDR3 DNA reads TGCGCCAGCAGCTTGGGAGGGTCCGGCCAGCCCCAGCATTTT. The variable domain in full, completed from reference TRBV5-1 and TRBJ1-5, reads KAGVTQTPRYLIKTRGQQVTLSCSPISGHRSVSWYQQTPGQGLQFLFEYFSETQRNKGNFPGRFSGRQFSNSRSEMNVSTLELGDSALYLCASSLGGSGQPQHFGDGTRLSIL.

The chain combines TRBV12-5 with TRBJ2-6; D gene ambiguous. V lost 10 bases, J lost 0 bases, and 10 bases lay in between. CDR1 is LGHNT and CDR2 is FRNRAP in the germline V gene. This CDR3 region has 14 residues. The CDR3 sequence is CATQTGSGANVLTF. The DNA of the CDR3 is TGTGCTACCCAAACTGGCTCTGGGGCCAACGTCCTGACTTTC.

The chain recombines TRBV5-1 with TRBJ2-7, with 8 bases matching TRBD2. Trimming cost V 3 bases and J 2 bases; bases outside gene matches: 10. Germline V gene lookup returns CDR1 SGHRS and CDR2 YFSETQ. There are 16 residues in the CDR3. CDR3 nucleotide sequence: TGCGCCAGCAGCTGGACCCCTATCGGGGGGGCCTACGAGCAGTACTTC. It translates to CASSWTPIGGAYEQYF.